This T cell receptor (beta chain) stems from a study of cytotoxic CD8 clonotypes in ibrutinib-treated CLL (dated by TCRdb to the early 2020s). Broadly, across the study: The cohort was composed of about a dozen relapsed/refractory and around 15 treatment-naive patients; IGHV unmutated status was identified in under 18 patients. Responses were partial in approximately 24 patients and complete in 2; after median about 68 months follow-up, approximately 15 stayed in remission and approximately twelve progressed. Samples at response were collected after a median of 12 months of treatment, with a range of roughly 6 to 36 months. On average, each sample had approximately 280,000 productive templates and 94,082 productive rearrangements. Of the 85 to 90 participants in the trial, about 25 had longitudinal samples available. Cryopreserved peripheral blood mononuclear cells were obtained before treatment, at response, and at either sustained remission or disease progression. Patients were still on ibrutinib when every remission and progressive disease sample was collected.

CDR3 length: 14 amino acids, cysteine to phenylalanine. Only CDR3 DNA remains: 42 bases, in frame from the first base. Relative to germline, V is 3 bases shorter and J is 6 bases shorter, with 13 bases between their ends. Per the germline V gene (reference sequence), SEHNR is the CDR1 and FQNEAQ is the CDR2. A MiSeq instrument was used for deep resolution sequencing, which targeted depths ranging from 1 in 1 million up to 1 in 200,000 T cells, with coverage averaging 10x for each clonotype. The immunoSEQ hsTCRB Kit was used to generate TCR beta libraries. The authors processed their data as follows. The data were analyzed with ImmunoSEQ Analyzer and ImmunoSEQ Data Assistant, and V, D and J gene assignments followed IMGT definitions. Clonality, which ranges from 0 to 1, was calculated by subtracting the normalized Shannon entropy of productive rearrangement frequencies from one. Only overrepresented clonotypes making up at least 0.05% of each patient's repertoire were included in the public clonotype analysis. About a dozen age-matched healthy donor repertoires from immuneACCESS were used as controls for clonality. TCRdb re-hosts the immuneACCESS table, in-frame sequences only. Its copies lack some clones; in the studies checked, an unresolved V gene accounts for under half of them, and the cause for the rest is not known. The V and J calls and clone size were taken over from that table, and D and trimming were inferred from the DNA. The sample has about 250,000 clones on record, around three quarters of them singletons. The top ten constitute 15% to 19% of the sample.

Overall study outcomes, separate from this receptor: Baseline clonality exceeded that of age-matched healthy donors and correlated strongly with circulating CD8+ T-cell counts. Public clonotypes were found to be uncommon and were observed to contract or remain stable during treatment; the increase in clonality was shown to reflect expansion of private clonotypes at ibrutinib response. At ibrutinib response clonality went up, during sustained remission it held steady, and at progression it dropped back toward baseline. Lymph node repertoires were not examined, and the timing of sampling was not matched between patients in sustained remission and those whose disease progressed.

Of note for this clone: It has no known antigen specificity. No much larger clonotype is one base removed from it; base qualities were not supplied.

The meaning of the sample's time point label: approximately 25 months on ibrutinib. Roughly 2.2 micrograms of genomic DNA were extracted from cryopreserved PBMCs for TCR beta library preparation. High-throughput TCR beta sequencing was performed on longitudinal blood samples from CLL patients receiving ibrutinib monotherapy. The patients took part in an open-label, single-center phase 2 trial of ibrutinib monotherapy. The sample was PBMCs, taken after 24 months of ibrutinib treatment. The V and J segments used are TRBV7-9 and TRBJ2-3; the D gene is not confidently resolved. The clonotype comes from a human donor with chronic lymphocytic leukemia. The nucleotide sequence reads as follows: TGTGCCAGCAGCTTCCAGATTCCTCTGGATACGCAGTATTTT. This is translated as CASSFQIPLDTQYF. Extended through the reference TRBV7-9 and TRBJ2-3 proteins, this CDR3 yields the full variable domain: DTGVSQNPRHKITKRGQNVTFRCDPISEHNRLYWYRQTLGQGPEFLTYFQNEAQLEKSRLLSDRFSAERPKGSFSTLEIQRTEQGDSAMYLCASSFQIPLDTQYFGPGTRLTVL.